The clone carrying this T cell receptor beta chain was recorded a few times. Its antigen is unknown. An end of the junction does not agree with germline; a read error may underlie this. Other DNA sequences from this sample encode an identical CDR3 as well. This sample stems from a study of T cells in localized non-small cell lung cancer. General study results and limits: Detection in adjacent lung was observed for a median roughly 57 of the top 100 tumor clones.

Assay: immunoSEQ multiplex PCR; the TCRdb copy retains only in-frame clones and omits some. Seen here are several thousand clones, roughly two fifths observed once, and the top ten hold roughly 7.7%. In germline, CDR1 is GTSNPN, CDR2 SVGIG (reference sequence). The CDR3 runs to 13 residues. This chain connects TRBV30 to TRBJ1-5; possible D gene TRBD1, 6 bases. The sequenced sample was lung tumor tissue, obtained before any cancer treatment. The clonotype originates from a man aged 40 to 75 with stage III lung adenocarcinoma. The CDR3 nucleotides read TGTGCTTGGAGTGGCCAGGGGAATCAGCCCCAGCATTTT. Its protein product is CAWSGQGNQPQHF.